Listed here is a single T cell receptor (beta chain). In this sample, this clone turned up once. Its antigen is not yet known. Per-base quality was not reported, and no clone a single base away is much larger than it. This entry belongs to a study of blood T cell repertoires in COVID-19 (dated by TCRdb to 2018 to 2020). Concerning the study at large: Collaborator samples came from the United States, Italy and Spain and covered acute and convalescent phases of COVID-19. The prospective study material was composed of cDNA or gDNA derived from T cells, B-cell-depleted T cells, or PBMCs. Subjects who had been exposed to COVID-19, were actively infected with it, or had recovered from it provided the deeply sampled blood TCRbeta repertoires that made up the dataset. The repertoires were released in a freely available public database intended as a resource for research on the immune response to SARS-CoV-2. The samples were drawn from the first 160 participants of the ongoing ImmuneRACE study and from some 1,300 subjects provided by 6 global collaborators. Nearly every sample came with metadata listing a de-identified subject ID, COVID-19 status, age in years and sex. Where available, HLA class I and class II types were obtained from metadata supplied by the sample provider rather than from assay-based typing.

TCRbeta CDR3 regions were amplified from genomic DNA using the immunoSEQ Assay, a bias-controlled multiplex PCR. In the source study's methods: Nucleated cell counts per sample were estimated from amplification of reference gene primers within the assay. To quantify the absolute abundance of each unique TCRbeta CDR3 rearrangement, sequence reads were collapsed and filtered. For each sample, productive Simpson clonality was calculated as the square root of Simpson's diversity index across productive rearrangements. Imported from immuneACCESS, the table was reduced by TCRdb to in-frame sequences with V and J called. These copies leave out some clones; in studies compared against another copy, an unresolved V gene accounts for under half, and the cause of the remainder is not known. The V and J calls and clone size were taken over from that table, and D and trimming were inferred from the DNA. The sample table lists some 170,000 clones, over 70% of them with a count of one. Around 6.7% of the sample is held by the ten biggest clonotypes.

The paper as a whole reports these results and caveats: The amount of clinical and demographic metadata varied by source and participant and was provided uncurated.

One collaborating source in Seattle enrolled patients during active infection and followed them longitudinally through the course of disease. The collaborating institutions used their own protocols to collect whole blood in K2EDTA tubes. For TCRbeta analysis, collaborators shipped samples as frozen whole blood, isolated PBMCs, or DNA extracted from either of those sample types. Trimming takes 3 bases from V and 7 bases from J, and the germline ends sit 10 bases apart. The CDR3 measures 13 amino acids from cysteine to phenylalanine. CDR3 DNA only is kept here, 39 bases in frame from base 1. The CDR1 and CDR2 encoded by the germline V gene are KGHSH and LQKENI.

The source material was peripheral blood. The sequence derives from a woman aged 35 to 49 with COVID-19, enrolled during active disease. The chain uses TRBV18 and TRBJ2-1; the D gene is unclear. The DNA sequence is given as TGTGCCAGCTCACCTTTTACGGGTAATGAGCAGTTCTTC. Its amino acids are CASSPFTGNEQFF.